This T cell receptor (beta chain) was identified during a study of shared T cell receptors in the human thymus. The CDR3 contains 18 residues. The V segment lost 4 bases and the J segment 2 bases; nucleotides outside the gene matches: 13. Germline CDR1 and CDR2: MGHRA and YSYEKL. Data came from immunoSEQ multiplex PCR; TCRdb stores just in-frame clones and leaves some out. The repertoire has about 540,000 clones, approximately 80% of them found once; the top ten carry roughly 0.013%. Another study also made use of these data, one on human thymus T cells. From that paper: Thymic repertoires from unrelated individuals overlapped highly, related research reported.

The receptor was derived from a boy less than two years old with a congenital heart defect. Sequencing input: thymocytes. The genes are TRBV4-1 and TRBJ2-1; 8 bases agree with TRBD1. The CDR3 region is CASSPPTETGATYNEQFF. CDR3 sequence (DNA): TGCGCCAGCAGCCCCCCTACCGAGACAGGGGCCACCTACAATGAGCAGTTCTTC.